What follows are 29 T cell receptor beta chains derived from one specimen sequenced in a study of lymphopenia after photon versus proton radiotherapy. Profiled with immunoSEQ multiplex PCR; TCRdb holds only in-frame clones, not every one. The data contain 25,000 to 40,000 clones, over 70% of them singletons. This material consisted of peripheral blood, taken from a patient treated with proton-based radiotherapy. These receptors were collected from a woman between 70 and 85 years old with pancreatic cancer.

The CDR3: CSVGTSSSYEQYF. The CDR3 DNA sequence: TGCAGCGTGGGGACTTCGAGCAGCTATGAGCAGTACTTC. This chain joins TRBV29-1 and TRBJ2-7; D perhaps matches TRBD2 (6 bases). The CDR3 loop spans 13 amino acids. Germline assignment: CDR1 SQVTM and CDR2 ANQGSEA. Trimming took 6 bases from V and 7 from J, leaving 19 bases between them.

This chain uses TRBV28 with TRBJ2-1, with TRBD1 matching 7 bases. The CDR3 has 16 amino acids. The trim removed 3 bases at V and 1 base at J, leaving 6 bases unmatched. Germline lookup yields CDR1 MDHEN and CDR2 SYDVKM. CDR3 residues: CASSFPPDRSYNEQFF. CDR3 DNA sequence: TGTGCCAGCAGTTTCCCCCCGGACAGGTCCTACAATGAGCAGTTCTTC.

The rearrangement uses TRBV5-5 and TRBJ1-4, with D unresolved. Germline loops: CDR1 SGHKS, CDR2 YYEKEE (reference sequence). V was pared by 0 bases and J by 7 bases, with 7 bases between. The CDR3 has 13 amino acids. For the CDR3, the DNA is TGTGCCAGCAGCTTGGCCGTTGGTGAAAAACTGTTTTTT. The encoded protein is CASSLAVGEKLFF.

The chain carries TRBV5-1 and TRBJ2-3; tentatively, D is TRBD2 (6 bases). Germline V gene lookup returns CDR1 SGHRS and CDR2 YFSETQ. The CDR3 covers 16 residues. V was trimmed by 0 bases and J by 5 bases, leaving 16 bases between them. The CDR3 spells CASSLVGGENRDTQYF. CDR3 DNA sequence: TGCGCCAGCAGCTTGGTGGGGGGAGAGAATAGAGATACGCAGTATTTT.

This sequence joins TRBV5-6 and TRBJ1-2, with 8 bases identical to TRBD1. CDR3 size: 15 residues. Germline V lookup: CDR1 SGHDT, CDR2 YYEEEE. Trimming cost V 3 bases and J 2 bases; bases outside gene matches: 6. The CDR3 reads CASSSPGTGNYGYTF. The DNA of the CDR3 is TGTGCCAGCAGCTCTCCCGGGACAGGCAACTATGGCTACACCTTC.

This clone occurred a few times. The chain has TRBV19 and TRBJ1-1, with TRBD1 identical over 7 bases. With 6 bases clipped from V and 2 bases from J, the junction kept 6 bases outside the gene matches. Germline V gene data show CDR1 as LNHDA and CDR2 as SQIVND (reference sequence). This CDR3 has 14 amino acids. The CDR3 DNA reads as TGTGCCAGTAGATGGGACAGTTATAACACTGAAGCTTTCTTT. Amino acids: CASRWDSYNTEAFF.

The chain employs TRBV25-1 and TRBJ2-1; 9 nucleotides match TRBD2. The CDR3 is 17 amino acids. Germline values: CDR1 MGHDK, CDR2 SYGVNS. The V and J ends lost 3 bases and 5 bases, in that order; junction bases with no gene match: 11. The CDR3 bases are TGTGCCAGCAGTGAGACAGTAGGGCTAGCGGGACACAATGAGCAGTTCTTC. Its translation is CASSETVGLAGHNEQFF.

For the CDR3, the DNA is TGTGCCAGTAGTAGGACTAGCGGGAGCTCTAATGAGCAGTTCTTC. This gives the protein CASSRTSGSSNEQFF. The V and J genes are TRBV19 and TRBJ2-1; TRBD2 matches 13 bases. The length of the CDR3 is 15 residues. V was pared by 4 bases and J by 7 bases, with 4 bases of the junction left unmatched. CDR1 is LNHDA, CDR2 SQIVND, per germline (reference sequence).

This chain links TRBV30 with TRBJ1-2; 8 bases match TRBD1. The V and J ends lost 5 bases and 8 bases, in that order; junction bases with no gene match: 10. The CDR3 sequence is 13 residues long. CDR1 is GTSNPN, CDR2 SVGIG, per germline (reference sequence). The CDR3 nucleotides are TGTGCCTGGGGACAGGGTGGAGCGTGGGGCTACACCTTC. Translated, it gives CAWGQGGAWGYTF.

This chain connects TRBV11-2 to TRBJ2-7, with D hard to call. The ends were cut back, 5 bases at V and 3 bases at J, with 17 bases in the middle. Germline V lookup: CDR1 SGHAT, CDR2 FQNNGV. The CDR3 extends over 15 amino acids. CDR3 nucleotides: TGTGCCAGCAGCCTACCCGGCAGTGGGAACTACGAGCAGTACTTC. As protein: CASSLPGSGNYEQYF.

CDR3 in amino acids: CASGPQGDNEQFF. For the CDR3, the DNA is TGTGCCAGCGGCCCTCAGGGGGACAATGAGCAGTTCTTC. The chain couples TRBV5-4 to TRBJ2-1; 7 nucleotides match TRBD1. The CDR3 spans 13 residues. Per the germline V gene, CDR1 is SGHNT and CDR2 is YYREEE (reference sequence). V dropped 7 bases and J dropped 5; count of bases not matched to a gene: 6.

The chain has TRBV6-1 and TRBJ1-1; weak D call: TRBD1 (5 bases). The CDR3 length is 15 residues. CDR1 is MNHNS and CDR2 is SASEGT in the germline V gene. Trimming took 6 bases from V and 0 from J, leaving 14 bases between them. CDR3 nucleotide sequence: TGTGCCAGCAGATGGCAGGGCCCGATGAACACTGAAGCTTTCTTT. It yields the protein CASRWQGPMNTEAFF.

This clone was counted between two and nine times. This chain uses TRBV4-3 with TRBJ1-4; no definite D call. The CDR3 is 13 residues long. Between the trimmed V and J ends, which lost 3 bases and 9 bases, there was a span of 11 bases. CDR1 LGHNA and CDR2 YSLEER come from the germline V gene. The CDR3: CASSHPVTKKLFF. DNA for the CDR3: TGCGCCAGCAGCCACCCTGTAACCAAAAAACTGTTTTTT.

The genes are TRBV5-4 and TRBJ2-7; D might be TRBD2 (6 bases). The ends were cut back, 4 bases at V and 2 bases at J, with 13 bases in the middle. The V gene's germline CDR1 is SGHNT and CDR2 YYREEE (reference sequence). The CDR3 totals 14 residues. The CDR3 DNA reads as TGTGCCAGCAGCCGGAGACTAGTCCCCTACGAGCAGTACTTC. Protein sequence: CASSRRLVPYEQYF.

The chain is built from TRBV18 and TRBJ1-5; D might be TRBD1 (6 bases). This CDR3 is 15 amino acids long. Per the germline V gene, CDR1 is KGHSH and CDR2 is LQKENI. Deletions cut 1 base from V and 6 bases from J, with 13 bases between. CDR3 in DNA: TGTGCCAGCTCACCACGGGGGGCGGGAGTTCAGCCCCAGCATTTT. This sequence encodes CASSPRGAGVQPQHF.

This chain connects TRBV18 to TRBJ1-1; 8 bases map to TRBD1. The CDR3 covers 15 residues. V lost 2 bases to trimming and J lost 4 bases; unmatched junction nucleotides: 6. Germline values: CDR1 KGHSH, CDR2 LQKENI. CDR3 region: CASSPKGTGGTEAFF. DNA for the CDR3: TGTGCCAGCTCACCAAAAGGTACAGGGGGCACTGAAGCTTTCTTT.

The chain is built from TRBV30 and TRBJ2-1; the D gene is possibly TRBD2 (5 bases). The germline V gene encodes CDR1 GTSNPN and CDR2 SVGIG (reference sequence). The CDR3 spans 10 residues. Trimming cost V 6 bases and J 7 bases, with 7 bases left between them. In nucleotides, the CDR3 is TGTGCCTGTAAGCGGAATGAGCAGTTCTTC. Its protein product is CACKRNEQFF.

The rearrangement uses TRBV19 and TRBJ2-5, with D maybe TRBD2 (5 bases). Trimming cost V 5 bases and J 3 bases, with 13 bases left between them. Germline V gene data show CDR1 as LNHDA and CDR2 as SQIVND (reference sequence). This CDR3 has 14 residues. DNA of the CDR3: TGTGCCAGTAGTCGGGGAGAAATGGAAGAGACCCAGTACTTC. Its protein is CASSRGEMEETQYF.

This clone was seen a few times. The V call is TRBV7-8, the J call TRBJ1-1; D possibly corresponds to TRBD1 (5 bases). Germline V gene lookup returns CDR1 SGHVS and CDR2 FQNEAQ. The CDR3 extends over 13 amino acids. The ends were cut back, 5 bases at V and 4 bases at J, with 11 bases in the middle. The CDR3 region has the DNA TGTGCCAGCAGCATAAGGACATCCACTGAAGCTTTCTTT. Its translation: CASSIRTSTEAFF.

This chain's CDR3 is CSVRRVGDTQYF. The CDR3 DNA sequence: TGCAGCGTTCGGCGAGTGGGAGATACGCAGTATTTT. The J gene is TRBJ2-3, the V gene TRBV29-1; D ambiguous. Between the trimmed V and J ends, which lost 5 bases and 5 bases, there was a span of 11 bases. CDR1 SQVTM and CDR2 ANQGSEA come from the germline V gene. This CDR3 contains 12 residues.

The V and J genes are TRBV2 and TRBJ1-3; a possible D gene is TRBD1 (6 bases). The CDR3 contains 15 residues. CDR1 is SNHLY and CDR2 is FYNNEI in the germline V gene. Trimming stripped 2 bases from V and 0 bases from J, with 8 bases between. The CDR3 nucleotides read TGTGCCAGCAGTGAACAGGGGTACTCTGGAAACACCATATATTTT. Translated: CASSEQGYSGNTIYF.

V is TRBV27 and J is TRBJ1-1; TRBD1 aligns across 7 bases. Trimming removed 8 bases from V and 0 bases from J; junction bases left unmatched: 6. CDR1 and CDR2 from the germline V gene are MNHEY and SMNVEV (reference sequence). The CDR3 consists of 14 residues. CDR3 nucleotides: TGTGCCAGCGGGGATAGGGGGCTGAACACTGAAGCTTTCTTT. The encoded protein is CASGDRGLNTEAFF.

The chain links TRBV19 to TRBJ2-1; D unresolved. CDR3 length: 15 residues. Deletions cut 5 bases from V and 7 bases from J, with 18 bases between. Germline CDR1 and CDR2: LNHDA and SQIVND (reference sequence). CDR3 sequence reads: CASSSSHRTANEQFF. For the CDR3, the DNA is TGTGCCAGTAGTTCATCCCATAGGACGGCTAATGAGCAGTTCTTC.

The CDR3 DNA reads TGTGCCAGCAGCTTACGACCCTTCGGGGGTGGGGTAGCGGAGACCCAGTACTTC. Translating gives CASSLRPFGGGVAETQYF. V and J are TRBV13 and TRBJ2-5; TRBD2 is a possible D gene (6 bases). CDR3 length equals 18 residues. V was trimmed by 2 bases and J by 5 bases, leaving 24 bases between them. Germline lookup yields CDR1 PRHDT and CDR2 FYEKMQ (reference sequence).

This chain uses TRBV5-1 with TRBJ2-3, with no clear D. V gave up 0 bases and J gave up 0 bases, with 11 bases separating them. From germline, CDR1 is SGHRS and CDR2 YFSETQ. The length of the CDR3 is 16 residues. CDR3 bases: TGCGCCAGCAGCTTGGGCGGCGACGTTAGCACAGATACGCAGTATTTT. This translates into CASSLGGDVSTDTQYF.

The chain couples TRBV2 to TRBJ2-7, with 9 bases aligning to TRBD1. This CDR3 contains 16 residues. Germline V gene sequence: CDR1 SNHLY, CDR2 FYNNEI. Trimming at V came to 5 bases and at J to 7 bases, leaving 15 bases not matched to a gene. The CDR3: CASSPRWGQGPVEQYF. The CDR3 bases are TGTGCCAGCAGTCCTAGGTGGGGACAGGGCCCGGTGGAGCAGTACTTC.

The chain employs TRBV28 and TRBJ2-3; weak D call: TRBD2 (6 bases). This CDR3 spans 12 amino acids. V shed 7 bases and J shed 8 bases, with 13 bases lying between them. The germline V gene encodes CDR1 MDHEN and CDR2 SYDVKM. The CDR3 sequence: CASTRGEPTQYF. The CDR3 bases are TGTGCCAGCACCCGCGGGGAACCTACGCAGTATTTT. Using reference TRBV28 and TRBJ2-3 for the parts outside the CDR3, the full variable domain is DVKVTQSSRYLVKRTGEKVFLECVQDMDHENMFWYRQDPGLGLRLIYFSYDVKMKEKGDIPEGYSVSREKKERFSLILESASTNQTSMYLCASTRGEPTQYFGPGTRLTVL.

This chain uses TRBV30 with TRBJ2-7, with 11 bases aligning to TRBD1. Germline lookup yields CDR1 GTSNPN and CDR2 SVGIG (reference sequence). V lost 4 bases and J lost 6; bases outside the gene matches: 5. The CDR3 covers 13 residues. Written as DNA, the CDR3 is TGTGCCTGGAAGGCGGGACAGGGGGGCGAGCAGTACTTC. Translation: CAWKAGQGGEQYF.

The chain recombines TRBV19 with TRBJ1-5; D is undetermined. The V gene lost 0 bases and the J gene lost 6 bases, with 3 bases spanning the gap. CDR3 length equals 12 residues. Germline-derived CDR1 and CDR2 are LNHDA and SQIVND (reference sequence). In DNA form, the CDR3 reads TGTGCCAGTAGTATAGAGGGTCAGCCCCAGCATTTT. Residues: CASSIEGQPQHF.